The source of this TCR beta chain is a study of blood T cell repertoires in COVID-19. The CDR3 runs to 13 residues. Germline CDR1 SGHTA, CDR2 FQGNSA. V lost 5 bases and J lost 5; bases outside the gene matches: 6. Only in-frame clones appear in the TCRdb table, and some are missing; sequencing was by immunoSEQ multiplex PCR. The profile covers approximately 88,000 clones, with 60% to 85% appearing a single time and roughly 50% taken by the ten largest. Sample: peripheral blood. This clonotype originated in a human donor in a cohort sampled during active COVID-19. V usage is TRBV7-2 and J usage is TRBJ2-7; 7 positions match TRBD2. The CDR3, as DNA: TGTGCCAGCAGCACGGGACTAACGAACGAGCAGTACTTC. Its translation: CASSTGLTNEQYF.